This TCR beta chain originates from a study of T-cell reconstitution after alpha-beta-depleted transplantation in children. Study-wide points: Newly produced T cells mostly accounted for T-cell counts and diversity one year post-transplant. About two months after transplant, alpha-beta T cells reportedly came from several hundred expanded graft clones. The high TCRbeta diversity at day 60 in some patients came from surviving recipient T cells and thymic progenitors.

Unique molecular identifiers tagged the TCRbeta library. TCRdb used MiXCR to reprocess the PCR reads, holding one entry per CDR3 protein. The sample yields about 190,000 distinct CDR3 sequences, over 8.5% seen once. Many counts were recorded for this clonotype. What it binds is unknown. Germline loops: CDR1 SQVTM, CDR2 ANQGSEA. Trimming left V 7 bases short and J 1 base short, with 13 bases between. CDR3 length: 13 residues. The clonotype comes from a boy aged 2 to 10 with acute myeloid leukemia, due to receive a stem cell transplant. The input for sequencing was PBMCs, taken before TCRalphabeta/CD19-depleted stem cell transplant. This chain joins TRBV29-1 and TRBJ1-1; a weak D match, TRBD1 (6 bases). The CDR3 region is CSAVQGTNTEAFF. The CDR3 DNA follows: TGCAGCGCCGTACAGGGAACGAACACTGAAGCTTTCTTT.